This TCR beta chain was retrieved from a study of blood T cell repertoires in COVID-19. V was clipped by 8 bases and J by 8 bases, with 18 bases between them. CDR1 is MNHNS, CDR2 SASEGT, per germline. This CDR3 is built from 14 residues. The table came from immunoSEQ multiplex PCR; TCRdb's copy has only in-frame clones and leaves some out. The table has about 130,000 clones, approximately 74% seen once; the top ten hold approximately 5.9%. Sequencing was done on a sample of peripheral blood. The TCR originated in a man aged 80 or over with COVID-19, enrolled during active disease. The gene calls are TRBV6-1 and TRBJ1-4, with a weak D call TRBD1 (5 bases). This CDR3 is CASYTGTALEKLFF. The CDR3 DNA is TGTGCCAGCTACACCGGGACTGCTTTGGAAAAACTGTTTTTT.